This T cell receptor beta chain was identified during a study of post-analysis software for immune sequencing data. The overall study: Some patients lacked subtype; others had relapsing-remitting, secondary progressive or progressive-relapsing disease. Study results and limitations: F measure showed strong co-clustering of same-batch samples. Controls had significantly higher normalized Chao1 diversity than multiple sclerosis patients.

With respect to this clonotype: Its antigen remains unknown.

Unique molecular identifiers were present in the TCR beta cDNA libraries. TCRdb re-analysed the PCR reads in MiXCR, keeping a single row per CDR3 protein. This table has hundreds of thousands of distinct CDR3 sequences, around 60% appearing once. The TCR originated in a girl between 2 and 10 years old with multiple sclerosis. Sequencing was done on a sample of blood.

CDR3 DNA sequence: TGTGCCAGCAGTTACTTGGTTGCGGGGGCCGAGCAGTACTTC. Translating gives CASSYLVAGAEQYF. This chain joins TRBV6-6 and TRBJ2-7; TRBD2 is a possible D gene (7 bases). The V and J ends lost 1 base and 6 bases respectively, with 13 bases between them. This CDR3 contains 14 residues. CDR1 is MNHNY and CDR2 is SVGAGI in the germline V gene (reference sequence).